This note documents a single T cell receptor (beta chain) sequence. Its antigen target is currently unknown. The sample holds no much larger clone one base away, and base qualities are not on file. TCRbeta CDR3 regions were amplified from genomic DNA using the immunoSEQ Assay, a bias-controlled multiplex PCR. For the original study's pipeline: Within the assay, amplification of reference gene primers was used to estimate how many nucleated cells each sample contained. To quantify the absolute abundance of each unique TCRbeta CDR3 rearrangement, sequence reads were collapsed and filtered. For each sample, productive Simpson clonality was calculated as the square root of Simpson's diversity index over productive rearrangements. In TCRdb, the immuneACCESS table is reduced to in-frame sequences with V and J assigned. These tables do not hold every clone; where another copy was compared, an unresolved V gene accounts for under half, and the others remain unexplained. V and J calls and clone size are as listed in that table; D and trimming were resolved from the DNA. This sample lists around 130,000 clones; approximately 80% were detected once. Clones ranked in the top ten supply more than 9.5% of the sample.

The data were taken from a study of blood T cell repertoires in COVID-19 (TCRdb year 2020). With regard to the full study: Collaborator samples came from the United States, Italy and Spain and covered acute and convalescent phases of COVID-19. The material from the prospective study consisted of cDNA or gDNA derived from T cells, B-cell-depleted T cells, or PBMCs. Deeply sampled blood TCRbeta repertoires from subjects exposed to, actively infected with, or recovered from COVID-19 were included in the dataset. The repertoires were made available in a free public database intended to serve as a resource for research on the immune response to SARS-CoV-2. Samples came from the ongoing ImmuneRACE study (first 160 participants) plus 1,254 subjects from 6 global collaborators. Sample metadata almost always included a de-identified subject ID, COVID-19 status, age in years and sex. Where available, HLA class I and class II types were taken from metadata supplied by the sample provider and were not determined by assay-based typing.

The cysteine opens and the phenylalanine closes a CDR3 of 14 amino acids. Of all the DNA, just the CDR3 is kept, 42 bases in frame from base 1. As encoded in the germline V gene, CDR1 is SQVTM while CDR2 is ANQGSEA. Between the V and J ends, shortened by 7 bases and 0 bases respectively, the junction contains 10 bases. Overall results and qualifications from the work: Clinical and demographic metadata were provided uncurated, with the amount varying by source and participant.

The collaborating institutions used their own protocols to collect whole blood in K2EDTA tubes. Collaborator samples were shipped for TCRbeta analysis as frozen whole blood, isolated PBMCs, or DNA extracted from either sample type. Material for sequencing was peripheral blood. This TCR was sampled from a middle-aged man with active or convalescent COVID-19. The chain is made from TRBV29-1 and TRBJ2-6; TRBD1 could be the D gene, as 5 bases match. CDR3 reads: CSEYRHSGANVLTF. The nucleotide sequence is given as TGCAGCGAATACAGGCACTCTGGGGCCAACGTCCTGACTTTC. Supplemented by the reference TRBV29-1 and TRBJ2-6 proteins around the CDR3, the complete variable domain is SAVISQKPSRDICQRGTSLTIQCQVDSQVTMMFWYRQQPGQSLTLIATANQGSEATYESGFVIDKFPISRPNLTFSTLTVSNMSPEDSSIYLCSEYRHSGANVLTFGAGSRLTVL.